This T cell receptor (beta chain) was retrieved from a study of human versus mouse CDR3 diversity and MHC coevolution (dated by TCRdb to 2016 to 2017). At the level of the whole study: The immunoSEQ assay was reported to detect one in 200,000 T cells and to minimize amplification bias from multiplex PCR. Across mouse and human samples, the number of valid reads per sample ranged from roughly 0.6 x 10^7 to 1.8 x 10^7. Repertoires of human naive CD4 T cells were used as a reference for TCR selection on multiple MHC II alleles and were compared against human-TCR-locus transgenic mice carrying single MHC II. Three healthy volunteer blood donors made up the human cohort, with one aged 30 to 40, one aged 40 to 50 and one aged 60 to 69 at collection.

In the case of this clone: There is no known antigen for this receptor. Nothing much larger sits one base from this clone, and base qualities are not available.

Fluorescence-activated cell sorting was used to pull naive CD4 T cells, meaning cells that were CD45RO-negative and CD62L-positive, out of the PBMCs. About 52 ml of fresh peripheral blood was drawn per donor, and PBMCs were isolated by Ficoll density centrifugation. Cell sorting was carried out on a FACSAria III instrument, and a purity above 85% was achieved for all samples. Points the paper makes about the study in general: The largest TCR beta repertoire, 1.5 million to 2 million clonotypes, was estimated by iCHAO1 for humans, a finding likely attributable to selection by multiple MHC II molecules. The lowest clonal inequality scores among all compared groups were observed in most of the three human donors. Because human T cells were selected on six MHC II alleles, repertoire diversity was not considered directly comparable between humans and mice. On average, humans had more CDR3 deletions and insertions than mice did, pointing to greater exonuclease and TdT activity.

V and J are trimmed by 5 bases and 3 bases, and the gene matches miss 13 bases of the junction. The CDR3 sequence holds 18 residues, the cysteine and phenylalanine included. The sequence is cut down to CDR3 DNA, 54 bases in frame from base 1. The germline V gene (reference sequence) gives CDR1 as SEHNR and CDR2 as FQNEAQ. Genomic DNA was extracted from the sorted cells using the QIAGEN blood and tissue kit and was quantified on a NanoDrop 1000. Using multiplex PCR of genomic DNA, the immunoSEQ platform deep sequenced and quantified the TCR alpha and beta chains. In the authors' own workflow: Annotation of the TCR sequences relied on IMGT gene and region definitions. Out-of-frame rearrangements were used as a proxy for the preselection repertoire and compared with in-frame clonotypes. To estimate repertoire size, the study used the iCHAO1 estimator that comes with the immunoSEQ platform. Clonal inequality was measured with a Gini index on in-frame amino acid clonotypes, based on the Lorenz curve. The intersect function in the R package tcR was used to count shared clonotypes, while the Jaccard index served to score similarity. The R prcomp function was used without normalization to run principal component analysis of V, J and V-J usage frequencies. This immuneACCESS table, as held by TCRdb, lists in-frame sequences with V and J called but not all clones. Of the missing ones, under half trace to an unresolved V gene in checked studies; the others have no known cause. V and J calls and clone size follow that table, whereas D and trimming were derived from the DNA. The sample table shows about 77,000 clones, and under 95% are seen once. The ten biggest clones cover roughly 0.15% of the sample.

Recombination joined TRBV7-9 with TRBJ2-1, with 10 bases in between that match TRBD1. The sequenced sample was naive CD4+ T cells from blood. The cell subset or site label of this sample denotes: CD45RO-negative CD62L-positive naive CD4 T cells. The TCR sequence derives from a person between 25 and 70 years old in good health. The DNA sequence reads TGTGCCAGCAGCCGAAGACAGGGGGCGAAAGGGTACTACAATGAGCAGTTCTTC. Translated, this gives CASSRRQGAKGYYNEQFF.